These 32 T cell receptor beta chains share one sample of origin, sequenced in a study of shared clonotypes between healthy human individuals. Profiled with immunoSEQ multiplex PCR; TCRdb holds only in-frame clones, not every one. The table lists some 2,400,000 clones, approximately 94% of them singletons. Material for sequencing was naive CD4+ T cells sorted from blood. Subset: CD45RA+ positively selected. The source of these receptors is a man between 18 and 35 years old in good health.

The chain recombines TRBV2 with TRBJ2-1, with 10 bases fitting TRBD2. V lost 3 bases and J lost 8; bases outside the gene matches: 13. CDR1 and CDR2 (germline): SNHLY, FYNNEI. The CDR3 covers 17 residues. The chain's CDR3 is CASSESRLSGRLDEQFF. The CDR3 DNA follows: TGTGCCAGCAGTGAGTCTCGGCTTAGCGGGAGGTTGGATGAGCAGTTCTTC.

This clone was seen just once. This rearrangement joins TRBV6-5 to TRBJ2-3; TRBD2 matches 10 bases. The CDR3 is 16 residues long. Unmatched junction bases numbered 2, after V lost 0 bases and J lost 2 bases. The V gene's germline CDR1 is MNHEY and CDR2 SVGAGI. The CDR3 here is CASSYSLAGVTDTQYF. In DNA form, the CDR3 reads TGTGCCAGCAGTTACTCGCTAGCGGGAGTCACAGATACGCAGTATTTT.

This clone was recorded once. The J gene is TRBJ1-6, the V gene TRBV28; 11 bases map to TRBD1. The V and J ends lost 1 base and 9 bases, in that order; junction bases with no gene match: 8. Germline CDR1 MDHEN, CDR2 SYDVKM. The CDR3 extends over 17 amino acids. The DNA for the CDR3 is TGTGCCAGCAGTTTATTAGGGGGGACAGGGGGTGGTTCACCCCTCCACTTT. Its translation is CASSLLGGTGGGSPLHF.

The chain combines TRBV7-2 with TRBJ2-1, with 7 positions matching TRBD2. Looked up from germline, CDR1 is SGHTA and CDR2 is FQGNSA. V was clipped by 3 bases and J by 6 bases; unmatched bases: 5. The CDR3 extends over 14 amino acids. CDR3 in amino acids: CASSFGGSGNEQFF. The CDR3 DNA sequence: TGTGCCAGCAGCTTTGGCGGGAGCGGCAATGAGCAGTTCTTC.

V usage is TRBV7-2 and J usage is TRBJ1-2; D is perhaps TRBD1 (6 bases). This CDR3 is built from 14 residues. Per germline, CDR1 SGHTA and CDR2 FQGNSA. Trimming shortened V by 3 bases and J by 9 bases, and 17 bases separated the two germline ends. The CDR3 sequence: CASSLGGLYASYTF. CDR3 sequence (DNA): TGTGCCAGCAGCTTGGGGGGGCTTTACGCCAGCTACACCTTC.

In its sample, this clone was seen once. Other DNA sequences in this sample translate to the same CDR3. The gene calls are TRBV5-4 and TRBJ1-4; tentative D call: TRBD1 (5 bases). The CDR3 spans 13 residues. Looked up from germline, CDR1 is SGHNT and CDR2 is YYREEE (reference sequence). Between the trimmed V and J ends, which lost 0 bases and 8 bases, there was a span of 8 bases. The CDR3 region has the DNA TGTGCCAGCAGCTTGGCGGGGGGGGAAAAACTGTTTTTT. Protein: CASSLAGGEKLFF.

The V and J genes are TRBV7-3 and TRBJ2-7, with 8 nucleotides matching TRBD1. CDR1 and CDR2 from the germline V gene are SGHTA and FQGTGA. This CDR3 has 16 residues. J gave up 3 bases and V 0 bases, and 7 bases lay outside the gene matches. CDR3 amino acids: CASSLTWQGAIYEQYF. The CDR3, as DNA: TGTGCCAGCAGCTTAACGTGGCAGGGGGCTATCTACGAGCAGTACTTC.

The count of this clone is one. J is TRBJ2-3 and V is TRBV28; no reliable D call. Germline V gene lookup returns CDR1 MDHEN and CDR2 SYDVKM. V lost 10 bases and J 8 bases, leaving 13 bases between the germline ends. The CDR3 covers 11 residues. CDR3 residues: CAIRFGVTQYF. CDR3 sequence (DNA): TGTGCCATCCGCTTTGGTGTTACGCAGTATTTT. The full variable domain, its missing parts supplied by reference TRBV28 and TRBJ2-3, is DVKVTQSSRYLVKRTGEKVFLECVQDMDHENMFWYRQDPGLGLRLIYFSYDVKMKEKGDIPEGYSVSREKKERFSLILESASTNQTSMYLCAIRFGVTQYFGPGTRLTVL.

The chain joins TRBV30 to TRBJ1-5; D is undetermined. The germline CDR1 and CDR2 sequences are GTSNPN and SVGIG (reference sequence). CDR3 length: 13 amino acids. Trimming took off 2 bases at V and 5 bases at J, with 10 bases between the two ends. The CDR3 region is CAWSLAGYQPQHF. CDR3 coding DNA: TGTGCCTGGAGTTTGGCAGGCTATCAGCCCCAGCATTTT.

This clone has only one observation. The V call is TRBV18, the J call TRBJ1-1, with a tentative D call TRBD1 (5 bases). V gave up 1 base and J gave up 3 bases, with 21 bases separating them. The CDR3 loop spans 18 amino acids. Germline CDR1 is KGHSH and CDR2 is LQKENI. The CDR3 DNA sequence: TGTGCCAGCTCACCACAATTCATGGGGGGGACCTCGTACACTGAAGCTTTCTTT. Amino acids: CASSPQFMGGTSYTEAFF. The variable domain in full, with the rest retrieved from reference TRBV18 and TRBJ1-1, is NAGVMQNPRHLVRRRGQEARLRCSPMKGHSHVYWYRQLPEEGLKFMVYLQKENIIDESGMPKERFSAEFPKEGPSILRIQQVVRGDSAAYFCASSPQFMGGTSYTEAFFGQGTRLTVV.

The chain has TRBV19 and TRBJ1-1; the D is unclear. This CDR3 is 14 amino acids long. V was cut by 3 bases and J by 0 bases, with 8 bases left in between. CDR1 is LNHDA and CDR2 is SQIVND in the germline V gene (reference sequence). CDR3 sequence: CASSMHSLNTEAFF. CDR3 DNA sequence: TGTGCCAGTAGTATGCACAGTTTGAACACTGAAGCTTTCTTT.

This chain joins TRBV5-1 and TRBJ2-1, with a possible D match to TRBD2 (6 bases). Trimming stripped 4 bases from V and 4 bases from J, with 15 bases between. The germline CDR1 and CDR2 sequences are SGHRS and YFSETQ. CDR3 length: 15 residues. Here the CDR3 DNA reads TGCGCCAGCAGCCCGGGACTTCTAACATACAATGAGCAGTTCTTC. Encoded protein: CASSPGLLTYNEQFF.

This clone was seen only a few times. V gene TRBV7-9 combines with J gene TRBJ1-2, with 8 positions matching TRBD1. The ends lost 8 bases at V and 7 bases at J; junction bases unmatched: 9. The CDR3 extends over 13 amino acids. Per the germline V gene, CDR1 is SEHNR and CDR2 is FQNEAQ (reference sequence). For the CDR3, the DNA is TGTGCCAGCTCCGGGACAGGTGCAGGTGGCTACACCTTC. Translation: CASSGTGAGGYTF. The entire variable domain, with the rest obtained from reference TRBV7-9 and TRBJ1-2, is as follows: DTGVSQNPRHKITKRGQNVTFRCDPISEHNRLYWYRQTLGQGPEFLTYFQNEAQLEKSRLLSDRFSAERPKGSFSTLEIQRTEQGDSAMYLCASSGTGAGGYTFGSGTRLTVV.

This rearrangement joins TRBV2 to TRBJ1-4; 8 positions agree with TRBD1. The V and J ends lost 5 bases and 1 base, in that order; junction bases with no gene match: 3. This CDR3 has 15 residues. Per germline, CDR1 SNHLY and CDR2 FYNNEI. The CDR3 sequence is CASSWTGLTNEKLFF. DNA for the CDR3: TGTGCCAGCAGTTGGACAGGGCTAACTAATGAAAAACTGTTTTTT.

As to this clone: The identical CDR3 is also encoded by other nucleotide sequences in the sample. This rearrangement joins TRBV7-9 to TRBJ1-3; 8 bases are a match to TRBD1. Germline CDR1 reads SEHNR; CDR2 reads FQNEAQ (reference sequence). The CDR3 runs 14 residues. The ends lost 9 bases at V and 0 bases at J; junction bases unmatched: 4. The chain's CDR3 is CASRTGSSGNTIYF. In DNA, the CDR3 is TGTGCCAGTAGGACAGGGTCCTCTGGAAACACCATATATTTT.

The rearrangement joins TRBV5-1 to TRBJ2-2; TRBD1 aligns across 8 bases. J lost 4 bases, V lost 4 bases, and 9 bases had no gene match. CDR1 and CDR2 from the germline V gene are SGHRS and YFSETQ. This CDR3 has 16 residues. The CDR3 DNA is TGCGCCAGCAGCCCCTCCCTGGGACAGGTCACCGGGGAGCTGTTTTTT. Translation gives CASSPSLGQVTGELFF.

The chain employs TRBV19 and TRBJ2-7; TRBD1 aligns across 10 bases. J gave up 5 bases and V 5 bases, and 3 bases lay outside the gene matches. The CDR3 totals 13 residues. The V gene's germline CDR1 is LNHDA and CDR2 SQIVND (reference sequence). In DNA, the CDR3 is TGTGCCAGTAGTTGGGACAGGGGCCACGAGCAGTACTTC. Its protein product is CASSWDRGHEQYF.

Note on this clone: This same CDR3 is encoded by further DNA sequences in the sample. DNA for the CDR3: TGCGCCAGCAGCTTAACTAGTGGCTCTAATGAGCAGTTCTTC. It codes for CASSLTSGSNEQFF. This chain connects TRBV5-1 to TRBJ2-1; D might be TRBD2 (5 bases). Germline CDR1 reads SGHRS; CDR2 reads YFSETQ. CDR3 size: 14 residues. Trimming shortened V by 2 bases and J by 7 bases, and 13 bases separated the two germline ends.

V usage is TRBV28 and J usage is TRBJ2-1, with 11 nucleotides matching TRBD1. This CDR3 has 17 residues. Per the germline V gene, CDR1 is MDHEN and CDR2 is SYDVKM. Trimming at V came to 5 bases and at J to 6 bases, leaving 12 bases not matched to a gene. CDR3 protein: CASSQFQGQGEGNEQFF. In DNA form, the CDR3 reads TGTGCCAGCAGTCAATTCCAGGGACAGGGGGAGGGCAATGAGCAGTTCTTC. The whole variable domain, remainder taken from reference TRBV28 and TRBJ2-1, is DVKVTQSSRYLVKRTGEKVFLECVQDMDHENMFWYRQDPGLGLRLIYFSYDVKMKEKGDIPEGYSVSREKKERFSLILESASTNQTSMYLCASSQFQGQGEGNEQFFGPGTRLTVL.

The CDR3 reads CAARPQGSAETQYF. The CDR3 region has the DNA TGTGCTGCCCGCCCCCAGGGTTCGGCGGAGACCCAGTACTTC. The V and J genes are TRBV30 and TRBJ2-5; D might be TRBD1 (5 bases). The length of the CDR3 is 14 residues. From germline, CDR1 is GTSNPN and CDR2 SVGIG (reference sequence).

The V gene is TRBV5-1, the J gene TRBJ2-7, with TRBD2 matching 8 bases. CDR3 length: 15 amino acids. The germline CDR1 and CDR2 sequences are SGHRS and YFSETQ. J lost 2 bases, V lost 3 bases, and 7 bases had no gene match. The CDR3 coding sequence is TGCGCCAGCAGCTCCTTGACTAGCGCGGCCTACGAGCAGTACTTC. Translated, it gives CASSSLTSAAYEQYF. Full variable domain (remainder filled in from reference TRBV5-1 and TRBJ2-7): KAGVTQTPRYLIKTRGQQVTLSCSPISGHRSVSWYQQTPGQGLQFLFEYFSETQRNKGNFPGRFSGRQFSNSRSEMNVSTLELGDSALYLCASSSLTSAAYEQYFGPGTRLTVT.

Worth noting for this clone: Distinct nucleotide sequences in the sample also encode this CDR3. The V call is TRBV5-1, the J call TRBJ2-5; D is undetermined. The CDR3 spans 13 residues. Per germline, CDR1 SGHRS and CDR2 YFSETQ. The V end lost 0 bases, the J end lost 3 bases, and 6 bases lay between the germline ends. The chain's CDR3 is CASSLGGEETQYF. CDR3 sequence (DNA): TGCGCCAGCAGCTTGGGAGGAGAAGAGACCCAGTACTTC.

The chain joins TRBV7-9 to TRBJ2-2; D remains unclear. CDR1 is SEHNR and CDR2 is FQNEAQ in the germline V gene (reference sequence). CDR3 length equals 16 residues. The V and J ends lost 2 bases and 1 base respectively, with 11 bases between them. CDR3 region: CASSLFPGLNTGELFF. The CDR3 DNA sequence: TGTGCCAGCAGCTTATTCCCAGGTCTGAACACCGGGGAGCTGTTTTTT.

CDR3 loop: CASSLRSAGVYGYTF. In nucleotides, the CDR3 is TGCGCCAGCAGCTTGAGGTCGGCAGGGGTCTATGGCTACACCTTC. The chain links TRBV5-1 to TRBJ1-2; possibly TRBD1 for D (6 bases). The germline V gene has CDR1 SGHRS and CDR2 YFSETQ. There are 15 residues in the CDR3. The V and J ends lost 1 base and 4 bases respectively, with 14 bases between them.

This chain joins TRBV30 and TRBJ1-6; D gene uncertain. The V end was cut by 5 bases, the J end by 6 bases, with 14 bases between. From germline, CDR1 is GTSNPN and CDR2 SVGIG (reference sequence). This CDR3 has 14 amino acids. The CDR3 sequence: CAWLGPQRNSPLHF. CDR3 DNA sequence: TGTGCCTGGCTCGGACCCCAGCGTAATTCACCCCTCCACTTT.

V and J are TRBV5-4 and TRBJ1-1; TRBD1 is a possible D gene (5 bases). The germline CDR1 and CDR2 sequences are SGHNT and YYREEE (reference sequence). Trimming pared 2 bases from V and 1 base from J, leaving 9 bases between. This CDR3 is 14 amino acids long. Here the CDR3 reads CASSFRAENTEAFF. In DNA form, the CDR3 reads TGTGCCAGCAGCTTCAGGGCCGAGAACACTGAAGCTTTCTTT. Drawing the rest from reference TRBV5-4 and TRBJ1-1, the complete variable domain is ETGVTQSPTHLIKTRGQQVTLRCSSQSGHNTVSWYQQALGQGPQFIFQYYREEENGRGNFPPRFSGLQFPNYSSELNVNALELDDSALYLCASSFRAENTEAFFGQGTRLTVV.

The chain couples TRBV30 to TRBJ2-5; the D gene is possibly TRBD2 (5 bases). The germline V and J ends were trimmed by 4 bases and 0 bases, with 15 bases remaining between them. The CDR3 totals 15 residues. CDR1 and CDR2 (germline): GTSNPN, SVGIG (reference sequence). The CDR3 here is CAWMTRAWYQETQYF. The CDR3 DNA reads TGTGCCTGGATGACGAGGGCTTGGTACCAAGAGACCCAGTACTTC.

Concerning this clone itself: This same CDR3 is encoded by further DNA sequences in the sample. The chain couples TRBV4-1 to TRBJ2-3; D gene ambiguous. V lost 3 bases and J 6 bases, leaving 7 bases between the germline ends. This CDR3 is built from 12 residues. Germline CDR1 and CDR2: MGHRA and YSYEKL. The CDR3 loop reads CASSHLADTQYF. The CDR3 nucleotides read TGCGCCAGCAGCCATCTGGCGGATACGCAGTATTTT.

As to this clone: One end of the junction is discordant with germline, which a read error may explain. The chain joins TRBV7-7 to TRBJ1-6, with D tentatively TRBD1 (5 bases). Looked up from germline, CDR1 is SSHAT and CDR2 is FNYEAQ (reference sequence). CDR3 length: 20 amino acids. The CDR3 nucleotides are TGTGCTAGCAGCCCCGGGCCTGGGGGTCGGCAGAGCTCCTATAATTCACCCCTCCACTTT. Protein product: CASSPGPGGRQSSYNSPLHF.

This clone showed up just once. The J gene is TRBJ2-3, the V gene TRBV7-3, with D tentatively TRBD2 (6 bases). Trimming took 2 bases from V and 0 from J, leaving 9 bases between them. Looked up from germline, CDR1 is SGHTA and CDR2 is FQGTGA. The CDR3 is 15 residues long. This chain's CDR3 is CASSLYGTSTDTQYF. CDR3 nucleotides: TGTGCCAGCAGCTTATACGGGACTAGCACAGATACGCAGTATTTT.

This clone was seen once. The chain couples TRBV28 to TRBJ1-6, with a tentative D call TRBD1 (6 bases). The CDR3 extends over 15 amino acids. Trimming shortened V by 7 bases and J by 4 bases, and 14 bases separated the two germline ends. Germline loops: CDR1 MDHEN, CDR2 SYDVKM. The CDR3, as DNA: TGTGCCAGCAAGCCGGAACAGGGATATAATTCACCCCTCCACTTT. Protein sequence: CASKPEQGYNSPLHF.

This clone has only a few counts. The chain carries TRBV4-3 and TRBJ1-6, with D possibly TRBD1 on 5 matching bases. V lost 1 base and J lost 6, with 10 bases in between. Germline V gives CDR1 LGHNA, CDR2 YSLEER. The CDR3 sequence is 15 residues long. The CDR3 region has the DNA TGCGCCAGCAGCCAAGTGTCAGGGCTTAATTCACCCCTCCACTTT. It is translated as CASSQVSGLNSPLHF.